This TCR beta chain was sequenced in a study of T cell responses to AZD1222 COVID-19 vaccine listed by TCRdb under 2021. Background for the entire study: A total of about 230 trial participants underwent TCR sequencing, of whom nearly 210 received two doses of AZD1222 and some 26 received two doses of the MenACWY control vaccine. Trial participants were enrolled into age subgroups of 18-55, 56-69 and 70-plus years, which contained approximately 150, 28 and 58 TCR-sequenced participants, respectively.

Including the terminal cysteine and phenylalanine, the CDR3 comprises 14 residues. Left in the record is the CDR3 DNA by itself, 42 bases read in frame from the first base. CDR1 and CDR2 (MNHNS, SASEGT) derive from the germline V gene. Relative to germline, V is 1 base shorter and J is 7 bases shorter, with 13 bases between their ends. With respect to this clone: Its antigen has not been determined. Base qualities are not at hand, and no much larger clone is one base apart.

According to the study, the label for this sample's time point signals: about 28 days (+/-7) after the second vaccine dose. AZD1222 recipients with second doses at about 4 weeks or about 12 weeks were pooled, because spike-specific TCR depth and breadth did not differ between schedules. Samples from vaccinated people were obtained from the UK trials COV001 and COV002, which included a single-blind randomized controlled phase 2/3 trial of AZD1222 (ChAdOx1 nCoV-19) in healthy adults. Trial participant PBMC samples were collected at day 0 and day 28 after the second dose for TCRbeta chain sequencing. The CDR3 regions of human TCRbeta chains were subjected to immunosequencing. Per the authors' processing: Repertoire TCRs were checked for matches against a reference library of SARS-CoV-2-specific TCRs that had been generated using the MIRA antigen-specificity platform. Breadth was defined as the fraction of unique TCRs that were SARS-CoV-2-associated, and depth was defined as the fraction of total T cells that were SARS-CoV-2-associated. Using the MIRA data, each spike-specific TCR was mapped to the spike region that the TCR reacts to and placed in a CD4 or CD8 class. Log10-transformed breadth and depth values were compared by one-way ANOVA with Sidak's multiple comparisons tests. The clones in this table, taken by TCRdb from immuneACCESS, are in-frame only. Not every clone is retained; where verified, under half of the shortfall comes from an unresolved V gene, and the cause of the rest is unknown. V and J calls and clone size are as listed in that table; D and trimming were resolved from the DNA. The sample table shows around 270,000 clones, and roughly 93% are seen once. Around 0.6% of the sample rests with the top ten.

Here is what the overall study found, with its caveats: The whole spike protein was spanned by vaccine-associated CD4 TCRs, and dominant responses were seen in regions 160-218 and 743-854. Conclusions about previously exposed vaccinees were limited because only 6 or 7 AZD1222 recipients were SARS-CoV-2 seropositive at baseline. Participants were mostly white British, with more females than males. The authors suggested clonal diversity may have been underestimated. Reportedly, almost half of the unique spike-specific TCRs recognized epitopes lying outside the regions that are mutated in the B.1.351 and B.1.1.7 variants. In the small 56-69-year group, the increase in depth fell short of significance, most likely because of low power. Because no day 14 peak-response samples were available, repertoires were characterized only after the peak T cell response. After two AZD1222 doses, both the breadth and the depth of spike-specific TCRs were significantly higher than at day 0 and than in MenACWY recipients.

The source of this sequence is an adult who received the AZD1222 COVID-19 vaccine. The sample was peripheral blood, taken 28 days after the second AZD1222 dose. The sequence links TRBV6-1 to TRBJ1-1, with no D gene named confidently. The sequenced DNA: TGTGCCAGCAGTGAAGGAACGGTTTGGGGTGAAGCTTTCTTT. It encodes CASSEGTVWGEAFF.